These T cell receptor beta chains were read from a single sample in a study of cytomegalovirus exposure and HLA in healthy donors. Profiled with immunoSEQ multiplex PCR; TCRdb holds only in-frame clones, not every one. There are hundreds of thousands of clones in the sample; more than 75% occur only once, and around 4% lies in the top ten. The sequencing sample was made of PBMCs. The receptor source for this set is a male donor in good health and CMV-seronegative. Both conserved end residues are trimmed from each CDR3. Each record gives: CDR3 protein, J gene, V gene, clone size. Size values are once, few and many counts, or a class for expanded clones, and some rows have none.

CDR3: ASSLKDREAF
J: TRBJ1-1
V: TRBV19
size: NA

CDR3: ASSFNQGTYEQY
J: TRBJ2-7
V: TRBV27
size: NA

CDR3: ASSDSHYEQY
J: TRBJ2-7
V: TRBV28
size: NA

CDR3: ASSLPSGTGNEQF
J: TRBJ2-1
V: TRBV7-6
size: NA

CDR3: ASSLSGQINQPQH
J: TRBJ1-5
V: TRBV7-9
size: NA

CDR3: ASSESSRGTEAF
J: TRBJ1-1
V: TRBV10-2
size: few

CDR3: ASSSGGGSATNEKLF
J: TRBJ1-4
V: TRBV2
size: NA

CDR3: ASSMTGDQETQY
J: TRBJ2-5
V: TRBV5-1
size: NA

CDR3: ASTRLSGGNEKLF
J: TRBJ1-4
V: TRBV6-1
size: NA

CDR3: ASSTEQGADTEAF
J: TRBJ1-1
V: TRBV28
size: NA

CDR3: ASSYRGFAGNTIY
J: TRBJ1-3
V: TRBV28
size: few

CDR3: ASRTKQGSSGYT
J: TRBJ1-2
V: TRBV19
size: NA

CDR3: AAGLADNTGELF
J: TRBJ2-2
V: TRBV9
size: NA

CDR3: ASSRDRVNTEAF
J: TRBJ1-1
V: TRBV10-1
size: NA

CDR3: ASSRETGGTYEQY
J: NA
V: TRBV5-4
size: NA

CDR3: ACQGSGSPLH
J: TRBJ1-6
V: TRBV30
size: NA

CDR3: ASSPRQGRGTDTQY
J: TRBJ2-3
V: TRBV7-3
size: NA

CDR3: ASSSGTSSYEQY
J: TRBJ2-7
V: TRBV27
size: NA

CDR3: ASSPGSARSNQPQH
J: TRBJ1-5
V: TRBV19
size: NA

CDR3: ASSELPQGHYGYT
J: TRBJ1-2
V: TRBV6-1
size: NA

CDR3: ASSPDRSYNEQF
J: TRBJ2-1
V: TRBV7-3
size: NA

CDR3: ASMAGAGYNEQF
J: TRBJ2-1
V: TRBV7-2
size: few

CDR3: ASSVASDNDYEQY
J: TRBJ2-7
V: TRBV9
size: NA

CDR3: ASSLAGTGGSDYT
J: TRBJ1-2
V: TRBV5-8
size: NA

CDR3: AWSFGGRQTNQPQH
J: TRBJ1-5
V: TRBV30
size: NA

CDR3: ASSDWDRVAADTQY
J: TRBJ2-3
V: TRBV7-9
size: NA

CDR3: ASSLLAGIRNEQF
J: TRBJ2-1
V: TRBV6-1
size: NA

CDR3: ASSAGLNNYEQY
J: TRBJ2-7
V: TRBV6-1
size: NA

CDR3: ASSIVPRSEQY
J: TRBJ2-7
V: TRBV19
size: NA

CDR3: ASSLVPGQGAKNIQY
J: TRBJ2-4
V: TRBV5-5
size: NA

CDR3: ASSLAGSHEQY
J: TRBJ2-7
V: TRBV5-5
size: NA

CDR3: ASSPWSASSVTDTQY
J: TRBJ2-3
V: TRBV19
size: NA

CDR3: AGRTGQNGYT
J: TRBJ1-2
V: TRBV19
size: NA

CDR3: ASSVVKRGAVSNYGYT
J: TRBJ1-2
V: TRBV28
size: NA

CDR3: ASSLEGGAGYGYT
J: TRBJ1-2
V: TRBV7-2
size: NA

CDR3: ASSLEGTSGTTQY
J: TRBJ2-3
V: TRBV7-3
size: NA

CDR3: ASNRGRGEQY
J: TRBJ2-7
V: TRBV5-1
size: NA

CDR3: ASSEEIVTSTDTQY
J: TRBJ2-3
V: TRBV5-1
size: NA

CDR3: ASSLGYRATEQY
J: TRBJ2-7
V: TRBV13
size: NA

CDR3: ASSLGLAGGETQY
J: TRBJ2-5
V: TRBV19
size: once

CDR3: ASGQRNTEAF
J: TRBJ1-1
V: TRBV27
size: NA

CDR3: ASSEPPGQGNEKLF
J: TRBJ1-4
V: TRBV10-2
size: NA

CDR3: ASSGLAGSYEQY
J: TRBJ2-7
V: TRBV7-6
size: NA

CDR3: ASSIDPIVAGVWNEQF
J: TRBJ2-1
V: TRBV19
size: NA

CDR3: ASSLGQNQPQH
J: TRBJ1-5
V: TRBV11-2
size: NA

CDR3: ASSFLSGVGGNEQF
J: TRBJ2-1
V: TRBV5-6
size: NA

CDR3: ASSPRGETQY
J: TRBJ2-5
V: TRBV6-1
size: NA

CDR3: ASSSDINTEAF
J: TRBJ1-1
V: TRBV7-6
size: few

CDR3: ASSLQGTVTDTQY
J: TRBJ2-3
V: TRBV5-1
size: NA

CDR3: ASNLWDRSNQPQH
J: TRBJ1-5
V: TRBV6-1
size: few

CDR3: ASSSSIRGNAEAF
J: TRBJ1-1
V: TRBV11-2
size: NA

CDR3: AWRPPGQRYNSPLH
J: TRBJ1-6
V: TRBV30
size: NA